The 17 T cell receptor beta chains below come from one sample, sequenced in a study of T cell repertoires in cytomegalovirus infection. TCRdb re-called the reads with MiXCR, one entry per CDR3 protein. The sample consists of roughly 300,000 distinct CDR3 sequences, over 7.5% of them appearing once. Material: PBMCs. The receptors come from a human donor in good health (CMV status not recorded). Some clones in this sample may be carry-over from other donors' samples.

This clonotype came up a few times. This chain connects TRBV19 to TRBJ1-2, with TRBD1 identical over 7 bases. Germline V gives CDR1 LNHDA, CDR2 SQIVND (reference sequence). Losses at the gene ends were 6 bases for V and 5 bases for J; bases not matched to a gene: 6. The CDR3 loop spans 13 amino acids. DNA for the CDR3: TGTGCCAGTAGCCGGGACAGCCGATATGGCTACACCTTC. It encodes CASSRDSRYGYTF.

There are many counts of this clonotype. The CDR3 spells CASSRTSGSYNEQFF. The CDR3, as DNA: TGTGCCAGCAGCCGAACTAGCGGTTCCTACAATGAGCAGTTCTTC. The chain carries TRBV7-2 and TRBJ2-1; 8 positions agree with TRBD2. This CDR3 contains 15 residues. V was pared by 5 bases and J by 1 base, with 4 bases of the junction left unmatched. CDR1 is SGHTA, CDR2 FQGNSA, per germline. The full variable domain, in which reference TRBV7-2 and TRBJ2-1 provide the parts outside the CDR3, is GAGVSQSPSNKVTEKGKDVELRCDPISGHTALYWYRQSLGQGLEFLIYFQGNSAPDKSGLPSDRFSAERTGGSVSTLTIQRTQQEDSAVYLCASSRTSGSYNEQFFGPGTRLTVL.

This clonotype was detected many times. The rearrangement joins TRBV7-2 to TRBJ2-5; TRBD2 agrees at 10 bases. The CDR3 length is 13 residues. J was trimmed by 5 bases and V by 5 bases; bases with no gene match: 2. The germline V gene encodes CDR1 SGHTA and CDR2 FQGNSA. CDR3: CASSRGLAETQYF. CDR3 coding DNA: TGTGCCAGCAGCCGGGGACTAGCGGAGACCCAGTACTTC. The whole variable domain, filled in from reference TRBV7-2 and TRBJ2-5, reads GAGVSQSPSNKVTEKGKDVELRCDPISGHTALYWYRQSLGQGLEFLIYFQGNSAPDKSGLPSDRFSAERTGGSVSTLTIQRTQQEDSAVYLCASSRGLAETQYFGPGTRLLVL.

Here the CDR3 reads CSASGGLAGLQETQYF. The CDR3 region has the DNA TGCAGTGCTTCAGGAGGACTAGCGGGGCTCCAAGAGACCCAGTACTTC. J is TRBJ2-5 and V is TRBV20-1, with TRBD2 identical over 12 bases. Germline V gives CDR1 DFQATT, CDR2 SNEGSKA (reference sequence). This CDR3 has 16 amino acids. With V trimmed by 5 bases and J by 1 base, 8 bases remained unmatched.

This chain joins TRBV2 and TRBJ1-5; D is undetermined. Deletions cut 2 bases from V and 0 bases from J, with 8 bases between. CDR3 size: 15 residues. Looked up from germline, CDR1 is SNHLY and CDR2 is FYNNEI. Here the CDR3 reads CASSESKYSNQPQHF. CDR3 coding DNA: TGTGCCAGCAGTGAATCCAAGTATAGCAATCAGCCCCAGCATTTT.

V gene TRBV28 combines with J gene TRBJ1-1, with D hard to call. V lost 0 bases and J lost 4, with 18 bases in between. The CDR3 extends over 17 amino acids. CDR1 is MDHEN, CDR2 SYDVKM, per germline. The CDR3 sequence: CASSLWGSSQRPTEAFF. DNA for the CDR3: TGTGCCAGCAGTTTATGGGGCTCCTCCCAACGACCCACTGAAGCTTTCTTT.

The chain links TRBV7-2 to TRBJ2-5; TRBD2 matches 8 bases. This CDR3 contains 14 residues. V lost 3 bases, J lost 5 bases, and 5 bases stayed unmatched. Germline CDR1 is SGHTA and CDR2 is FQGNSA. The CDR3 reads CASSFSPGGETQYF. In nucleotides, the CDR3 is TGTGCCAGCAGCTTTAGTCCGGGAGGGGAGACCCAGTACTTC.

This clonotype was detected only a few times. The genes are TRBV11-1 and TRBJ1-2; tentatively, D is TRBD1 (5 bases). In germline, CDR1 is SGHAT, CDR2 FQDESV (reference sequence). Deletions cut 5 bases from V and 5 bases from J, with 12 bases between. This CDR3 is built from 13 residues. The CDR3 here is CASSPGRQYGYTF. The CDR3 DNA is TGTGCCAGCAGCCCGGGACGGCAATATGGCTACACCTTC. Drawing the rest from reference TRBV11-1 and TRBJ1-2, the complete variable domain is EAEVAQSPRYKITEKSQAVAFWCDPISGHATLYWYRQILGQGPELLVQFQDESVVDDSQLPKDRFSAERLKGVDSTLKIQPAELGDSAMYLCASSPGRQYGYTFGSGTRLTVV.

This clonotype showed up many times. The chain couples TRBV7-2 to TRBJ2-2; 8 bases line up with TRBD2. CDR1 is SGHTA, CDR2 FQGNSA, per germline. The CDR3 is 16 residues long. V shed 5 bases, J shed 6 bases, and the junction held 11 bases outside the gene matches. CDR3 sequence (DNA): TGTGCCAGCAGCCTAATGACGGGAGGGTTATCCGGGGAGCTGTTTTTT. It specifies CASSLMTGGLSGELFF.

This clonotype has ten or more counts. This chain joins TRBV24-1 and TRBJ2-1, with D possibly matching TRBD2 (6 bases). The length of the CDR3 is 15 residues. Germline V gene sequence: CDR1 KGHDR, CDR2 SFDVKD. The V and J ends lost 3 bases and 0 bases respectively, with 8 bases between them. The CDR3 loop reads CATSDVGGSYNEQFF. CDR3 bases: TGTGCCACCAGTGATGTGGGAGGCTCCTACAATGAGCAGTTCTTC.

This sequence joins TRBV25-1 and TRBJ2-2; D is perhaps TRBD2 (6 bases). Germline V gene sequence: CDR1 MGHDK, CDR2 SYGVNS. The V end was cut by 1 base, the J end by 0 bases, with 9 bases between. The CDR3 covers 16 residues. CDR3 in DNA: TGTGCCAGCAGTGAATTAGGCGGGGCGAACACCGGGGAGCTGTTTTTT. Translated, it gives CASSELGGANTGELFF.

This clonotype was seen many times. The chain recombines TRBV4-2 with TRBJ2-1; D is uncertain. V lost 0 bases to trimming and J lost 5 bases, with 11 bases between them. This CDR3 region has 15 residues. CDR1 is LGHNA, CDR2 YNFKEQ, per germline. The CDR3 sequence: CASSQDGQQHNEQFF. CDR3 in DNA: TGTGCCAGCAGCCAAGATGGGCAGCAACACAATGAGCAGTTCTTC.

This clonotype was counted many times. This rearrangement joins TRBV19 to TRBJ2-7, with D perhaps TRBD2 (6 bases). Trimming stripped 9 bases from V and 0 bases from J, with 15 bases between. The CDR3 is made up of 14 amino acids. The germline V gene encodes CDR1 LNHDA and CDR2 SQIVND (reference sequence). The CDR3 bases are TGTGCCAGCACTGCGGGGCTTAACTCCTACGAGCAGTACTTC. Translation: CASTAGLNSYEQYF.

This clonotype came up a few times. The chain has TRBV4-1 and TRBJ1-5, with D possibly TRBD1 on 5 matching bases. Germline CDR1 is MGHRA and CDR2 is YSYEKL. Trimming took off 4 bases at V and 5 bases at J, with 15 bases between the two ends. The CDR3 is made up of 15 amino acids. This CDR3 is CASSPGWGDDQPQHF. In nucleotides, the CDR3 is TGCGCCAGCAGCCCCGGCTGGGGGGATGATCAGCCCCAGCATTTT.

The V gene is TRBV4-1, the J gene TRBJ2-3, with 9 bases that match TRBD2. Germline CDR1 reads MGHRA; CDR2 reads YSYEKL. CDR3 length: 16 amino acids. J gave up 1 base and V 0 bases, and 2 bases lay outside the gene matches. CDR3 region: CASSQDIAGGTDTQYF. As DNA, the CDR3 is TGCGCCAGCAGCCAAGATATAGCGGGGGGCACAGATACGCAGTATTTT.

The chain is built from TRBV27 and TRBJ2-1, with D unclear. Germline CDR1 reads MNHEY; CDR2 reads SMNVEV (reference sequence). V dropped 2 bases and J dropped 5 bases, with 13 bases sitting between them. The CDR3 contains 15 residues. CDR3 in DNA: TGTGCCAGCAGTTTAGGGTCTAGTTTCCACAATGAGCAGTTCTTC. Translating it yields CASSLGSSFHNEQFF.

This clonotype was counted many times. The J gene is TRBJ2-7, the V gene TRBV7-2; D is tentatively TRBD1 or TRBD2 (5 bases each). CDR1 is SGHTA, CDR2 FQGNSA, per germline. The CDR3 is 15 residues long. V lost 5 bases, J lost 3 bases, and 17 bases lay in between. In DNA, the CDR3 is TGTGCCAGCAGCCCGGCGTGGGGGTCCCACTACGAGCAGTACTTC. Its protein is CASSPAWGSHYEQYF.